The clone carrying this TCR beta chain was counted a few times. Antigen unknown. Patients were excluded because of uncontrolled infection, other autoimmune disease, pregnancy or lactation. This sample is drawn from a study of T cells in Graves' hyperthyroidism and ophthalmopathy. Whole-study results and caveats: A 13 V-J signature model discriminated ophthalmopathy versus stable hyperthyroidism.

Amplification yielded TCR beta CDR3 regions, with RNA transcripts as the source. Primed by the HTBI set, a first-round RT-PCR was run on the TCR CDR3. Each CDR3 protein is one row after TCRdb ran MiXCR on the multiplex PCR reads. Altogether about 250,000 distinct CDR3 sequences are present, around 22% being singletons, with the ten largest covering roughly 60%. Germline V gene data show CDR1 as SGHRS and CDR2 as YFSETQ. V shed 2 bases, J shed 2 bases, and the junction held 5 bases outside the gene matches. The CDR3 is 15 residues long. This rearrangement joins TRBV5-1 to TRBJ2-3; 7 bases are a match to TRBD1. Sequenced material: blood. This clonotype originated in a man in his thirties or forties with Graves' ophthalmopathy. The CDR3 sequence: CASSFRDRYTDTQYF. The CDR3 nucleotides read TGCGCCAGCAGCTTCCGGGACAGATACACAGATACGCAGTATTTT.